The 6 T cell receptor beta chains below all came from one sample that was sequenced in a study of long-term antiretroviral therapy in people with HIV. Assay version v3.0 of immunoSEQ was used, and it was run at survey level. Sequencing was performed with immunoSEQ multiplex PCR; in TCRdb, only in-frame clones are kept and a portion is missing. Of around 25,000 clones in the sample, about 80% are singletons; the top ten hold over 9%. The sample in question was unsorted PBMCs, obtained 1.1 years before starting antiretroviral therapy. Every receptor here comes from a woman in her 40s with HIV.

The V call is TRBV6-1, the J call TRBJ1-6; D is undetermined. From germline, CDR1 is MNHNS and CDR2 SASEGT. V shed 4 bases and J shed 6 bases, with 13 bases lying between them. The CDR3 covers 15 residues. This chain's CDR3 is CASSGNQILNSPLHF. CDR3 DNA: TGTGCCAGCAGTGGAAACCAGATCCTTAATTCACCCCTCCACTTT.

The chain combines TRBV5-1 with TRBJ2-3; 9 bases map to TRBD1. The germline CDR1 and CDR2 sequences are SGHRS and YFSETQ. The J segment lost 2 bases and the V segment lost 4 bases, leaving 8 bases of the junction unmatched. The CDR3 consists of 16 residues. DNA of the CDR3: TGCGCCAGCAGCGCTGGGGGGACAGGGTACACAGATACGCAGTATTTT. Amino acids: CASSAGGTGYTDTQYF. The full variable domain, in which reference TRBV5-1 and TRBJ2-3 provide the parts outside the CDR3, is KAGVTQTPRYLIKTRGQQVTLSCSPISGHRSVSWYQQTPGQGLQFLFEYFSETQRNKGNFPGRFSGRQFSNSRSEMNVSTLELGDSALYLCASSAGGTGYTDTQYFGPGTRLTVL.

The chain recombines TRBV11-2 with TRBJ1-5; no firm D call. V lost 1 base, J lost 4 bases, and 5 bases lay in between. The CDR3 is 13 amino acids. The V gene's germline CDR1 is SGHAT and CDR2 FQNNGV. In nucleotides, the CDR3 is TGTGCCAGCAGCTTAGGGGTTAATCAGCCCCAGCATTTT. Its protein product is CASSLGVNQPQHF. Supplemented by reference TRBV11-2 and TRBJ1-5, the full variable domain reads EAGVAQSPRYKIIEKRQSVAFWCNPISGHATLYWYQQILGQGPKLLIQFQNNGVVDDSQLPKDRFSAERLKGVDSTLKIQPAKLEDSAVYLCASSLGVNQPQHFGDGTRLSIL.

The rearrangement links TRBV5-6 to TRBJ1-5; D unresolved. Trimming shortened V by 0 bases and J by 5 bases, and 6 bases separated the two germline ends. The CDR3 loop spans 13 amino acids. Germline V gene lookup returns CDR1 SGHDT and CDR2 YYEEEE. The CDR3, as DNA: TGTGCCAGCAGCTTGGGGCGGGATCAGCCCCAGCATTTT. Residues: CASSLGRDQPQHF.

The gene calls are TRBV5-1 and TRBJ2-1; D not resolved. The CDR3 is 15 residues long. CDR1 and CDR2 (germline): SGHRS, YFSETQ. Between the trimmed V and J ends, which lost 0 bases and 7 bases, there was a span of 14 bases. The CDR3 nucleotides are TGCGCCAGCAGCTTGGTTCCCCCTGAGTGGAATGAGCAGTTCTTC. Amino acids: CASSLVPPEWNEQFF.

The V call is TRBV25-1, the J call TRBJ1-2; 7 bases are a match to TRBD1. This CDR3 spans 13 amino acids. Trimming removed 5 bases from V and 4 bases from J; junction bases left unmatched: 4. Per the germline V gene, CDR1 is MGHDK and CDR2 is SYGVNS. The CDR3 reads CASSRGGGYGYTF. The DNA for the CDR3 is TGTGCCAGCAGTAGAGGGGGCGGCTATGGCTACACCTTC.